The 27 T cell receptor beta chains given below trace back to one sample, sequenced in a study of T cell responses to AZD1222 COVID-19 vaccine. Sequencing was performed with immunoSEQ multiplex PCR; in TCRdb, only in-frame clones are kept and a portion is missing. This table has approximately 80,000 clones, approximately 90% appearing once. Sample: peripheral blood, taken 28 days after the second AZD1222 dose. These receptors came from an adult who received the AZD1222 COVID-19 vaccine.

The J gene is TRBJ1-5, the V gene TRBV7-2, with D maybe TRBD1 (6 bases). V was clipped by 4 bases and J by 0 bases, with 10 bases between them. The CDR3 length is 15 residues. From germline, CDR1 is SGHTA and CDR2 FQGNSA. CDR3 coding DNA: TGTGCCAGCAGCTCAAACAGGGATAGCAATCAGCCCCAGCATTTT. Amino acids: CASSSNRDSNQPQHF.

The chain links TRBV9 to TRBJ2-1; 9 nucleotides match TRBD2. Germline-derived CDR1 and CDR2 are SGDLS and YYNGEE. V shed 0 bases, J shed 7 bases, and the junction held 8 bases outside the gene matches. This CDR3 spans 16 amino acids. CDR3 protein: CASSVDETSGQNEQFF. In DNA, the CDR3 is TGTGCCAGCAGCGTAGATGAGACTAGCGGACAAAATGAGCAGTTCTTC.

This rearrangement joins TRBV24-1 to TRBJ2-2, with 8 bases that match TRBD2. The trim removed 1 base at V and 3 bases at J, leaving 3 bases unmatched. This CDR3 has 16 amino acids. Looked up from germline, CDR1 is KGHDR and CDR2 is SFDVKD. In DNA form, the CDR3 reads TGTGCCACCAGTGATTTCGGGACTAGAGACACCGGGGAGCTGTTTTTT. Its protein is CATSDFGTRDTGELFF.

The sample holds one count of this clone. The chain combines TRBV19 with TRBJ2-2; perhaps TRBD1 as D (5 bases). Germline CDR1 LNHDA, CDR2 SQIVND (reference sequence). V lost 6 bases, J lost 1 base, and 9 bases lay in between. The CDR3 sequence is 14 residues long. In DNA, the CDR3 is TGTGCCAGTAGCCCAGACAGGAACACCGGGGAGCTGTTTTTT. Amino acids: CASSPDRNTGELFF.

Only one count was recorded for this clone. The chain joins TRBV30 to TRBJ1-2; no definite D call. The germline V gene encodes CDR1 GTSNPN and CDR2 SVGIG (reference sequence). Trimming pared 0 bases from V and 4 bases from J, leaving 18 bases between. The CDR3 contains 16 residues. The CDR3 DNA reads as TGTGCCTGGAGTGTTTCCGTCGGCAGCTTCGGCTATGGCTACACCTTC. This codes for CAWSVSVGSFGYGYTF.

This clone was counted a single time. The gene calls are TRBV11-2 and TRBJ1-3, with 7 nucleotides matching TRBD1. Germline V gives CDR1 SGHAT, CDR2 FQNNGV. The length of the CDR3 is 17 residues. The junction had 12 bases not matched to a gene; V was cut back by 5 bases and J by 2 bases. CDR3 residues: CASSDLSGQVAGNTIYF. The CDR3, as DNA: TGTGCCAGCAGCGACCTTTCAGGACAGGTCGCTGGAAACACCATATATTTT. Full variable domain (outside the CDR3, taken from reference TRBV11-2 and TRBJ1-3): EAGVAQSPRYKIIEKRQSVAFWCNPISGHATLYWYQQILGQGPKLLIQFQNNGVVDDSQLPKDRFSAERLKGVDSTLKIQPAKLEDSAVYLCASSDLSGQVAGNTIYFGEGSWLTVV.

The J gene is TRBJ1-4, the V gene TRBV5-1; TRBD1 agrees at 8 bases. The germline V gene has CDR1 SGHRS and CDR2 YFSETQ. This CDR3 is built from 15 residues. Unmatched junction bases numbered 4, after V lost 5 bases and J lost 1 base. Here the CDR3 DNA reads TGCGCCAGCAGGATAGGACAGGGAACTAATGAAAAACTGTTTTTT. It is translated as CASRIGQGTNEKLFF. Full variable domain (outside the CDR3, taken from reference TRBV5-1 and TRBJ1-4): KAGVTQTPRYLIKTRGQQVTLSCSPISGHRSVSWYQQTPGQGLQFLFEYFSETQRNKGNFPGRFSGRQFSNSRSEMNVSTLELGDSALYLCASRIGQGTNEKLFFGSGTQLSVL.

This chain links TRBV6-2 or TRBV6-3 with TRBJ2-1, with 9 bases fitting TRBD2. The CDR3 runs to 14 residues. The germline gives CDR1 MNHEY, CDR2 SVGEGT. V lost 0 bases, J lost 6 bases, and 0 bases stayed unmatched. The CDR3 region is CASSYSREGNEQFF. The CDR3, as DNA: TGTGCCAGCAGTTACTCGCGGGAGGGCAATGAGCAGTTCTTC.

The V and J genes are TRBV7-9 and TRBJ1-4, with a weak D call TRBD1 (6 bases). From germline, CDR1 is SEHNR and CDR2 FQNEAQ (reference sequence). This CDR3 is built from 14 residues. V gave up 7 bases and J gave up 10 bases, with 19 bases separating them. CDR3 sequence: CASISEDSGRKLFF. The CDR3 DNA follows: TGTGCCAGCATCTCGGAGGACAGTGGACGAAAACTGTTTTTT.

This clone was observed once. The chain is built from TRBV28 and TRBJ2-5; 12 nucleotides agree with TRBD2. V dropped 3 bases and J dropped 2; count of bases not matched to a gene: 10. There are 18 residues in the CDR3. Germline V gene lookup returns CDR1 MDHEN and CDR2 SYDVKM. The CDR3 DNA is TGTGCCAGCAGTTTCTCTACTGTTGGACTAGCGGGGCAAGAGACCCAGTACTTC. Translating it yields CASSFSTVGLAGQETQYF.

A single count supports this clone. The chain employs TRBV30 and TRBJ1-5, with 10 bases aligning to TRBD1. After removal of 1 base from V and 1 base from J, the junction contained 13 bases not matched to a gene. This CDR3 contains 19 residues. Looked up from germline, CDR1 is GTSNPN and CDR2 is SVGIG (reference sequence). The CDR3 DNA follows: TGTGCCTGGAGTGCATCCGACAGGGGGCCCCGTGGAAGCAATCAGCCCCAGCATTTT. Amino acids: CAWSASDRGPRGSNQPQHF.

In this sample, this clone turned up a few times. This chain links TRBV3-1 (or the pseudogene TRBV3-2) with TRBJ2-7; D unresolved. Trimming stripped 2 bases from V and 3 bases from J, with 11 bases between. This CDR3 comprises 14 residues. In germline, CDR1 is LGHDT, CDR2 YNNKEL (reference sequence). The CDR3 is CASSQSPQYYEQYF. In DNA form, the CDR3 reads TGTGCCAGCAGCCAATCGCCGCAATACTACGAGCAGTACTTC.

The chain carries TRBV4-2 and TRBJ1-5, with 8 bases identical to TRBD1. The CDR3 has 14 residues. In germline, CDR1 is LGHNA, CDR2 YNFKEQ. J gave up 9 bases and V 3 bases, and 7 bases lay outside the gene matches. The CDR3 reads CASSQGQADRPQHF. The CDR3 bases are TGTGCCAGCAGCCAGGGACAGGCGGATCGGCCCCAGCATTTT.

V usage is TRBV29-1 and J usage is TRBJ2-5, with D maybe TRBD2 (5 bases). Trimming removed 7 bases at V and 4 bases at J, with 13 bases between. This CDR3 region has 12 residues. Looked up from germline, CDR1 is SQVTM and CDR2 is ANQGSEA. The CDR3 coding sequence is TGCAGCGGAGATGGACTCGGAGAGACCCAGTACTTC. The encoded protein is CSGDGLGETQYF. Full variable domain (rest looked up from reference TRBV29-1 and TRBJ2-5): SAVISQKPSRDICQRGTSLTIQCQVDSQVTMMFWYRQQPGQSLTLIATANQGSEATYESGFVIDKFPISRPNLTFSTLTVSNMSPEDSSIYLCSGDGLGETQYFGPGTRLLVL.

This chain connects TRBV14 to TRBJ2-7; TRBD1 aligns across 10 bases. The V gene's germline CDR1 is SGHDN and CDR2 FVKESK. J lost 3 bases, V lost 4 bases, and 6 bases had no gene match. The CDR3 runs 15 residues. The CDR3 DNA is TGTGCCAGCAGCCCGGGACAGGGGTTTTTCTACGAGCAGTACTTC. Encoded protein: CASSPGQGFFYEQYF.

The CDR3 loop reads CASSLVGGNTEAFF. CDR3 sequence (DNA): TGTGCCAGCAGCTTGGTTGGGGGGAACACTGAAGCTTTCTTT. The rearrangement links TRBV5-6 to TRBJ1-1, with D possibly TRBD1 on 5 matching bases. In germline, CDR1 is SGHDT, CDR2 YYEEEE. The length of the CDR3 is 14 residues. Trimming stripped 0 bases from V and 1 base from J, with 7 bases between.

The genes are TRBV10-3 and TRBJ2-2; tentatively, D is TRBD1 or TRBD2 (5 bases each). V dropped 2 bases and J dropped 4 bases, with 8 bases sitting between them. CDR3 length: 14 amino acids. In germline, CDR1 is ENHRY, CDR2 SYGVKD. The CDR3 here is CAISERGGTGELFF. CDR3 nucleotide sequence: TGTGCCATCAGTGAGCGGGGCGGCACCGGGGAGCTGTTTTTT.

The chain combines TRBV6-5 with TRBJ2-5; perhaps TRBD1 as D (5 bases). The ends were cut back, 4 bases at V and 4 bases at J, with 16 bases in the middle. There are 15 residues in the CDR3. CDR1 MNHEY and CDR2 SVGAGI come from the germline V gene. DNA for the CDR3: TGTGCCAGCAGTTCATGGACACGACCGGGAGAGACCCAGTACTTC. It yields the protein CASSSWTRPGETQYF.

The chain carries TRBV18 and TRBJ2-7; D is possibly TRBD1 (5 bases). The germline V and J ends were trimmed by 3 bases and 4 bases, with 16 bases remaining between them. CDR3 length: 15 amino acids. Per germline, CDR1 KGHSH and CDR2 LQKENI. Here the CDR3 reads CASSPLTDSRYEQYF. The CDR3 DNA is TGTGCCAGCTCACCCCTTACAGACAGTCGATACGAGCAGTACTTC. Full variable domain (missing parts from reference TRBV18 and TRBJ2-7): NAGVMQNPRHLVRRRGQEARLRCSPMKGHSHVYWYRQLPEEGLKFMVYLQKENIIDESGMPKERFSAEFPKEGPSILRIQQVVRGDSAAYFCASSPLTDSRYEQYFGPGTRLTVT.

The CDR3 sequence: CASSRQGWETQYF. The CDR3 DNA sequence: TGTGCCAGCAGCCGACAGGGTTGGGAGACCCAGTACTTC. The V gene is TRBV28, the J gene TRBJ2-5; 7 bases line up with TRBD1. The V gene end was trimmed by 6 bases and the J gene end by 5 bases; junction bases not matched to a gene: 6. There are 13 residues in the CDR3. Germline V gene sequence: CDR1 MDHEN, CDR2 SYDVKM.

J is TRBJ1-1 and V is TRBV7-6; D unresolved. Germline V gives CDR1 SGHVS, CDR2 FNYEAQ. CDR3 size: 15 residues. With 1 base removed from V and 1 base from J, the gap between germline ends came to 10 bases. The CDR3 nucleotides are TGTGCCAGCAGCTTAGAAGCTACTCCGAACACTGAAGCTTTCTTT. Translating it yields CASSLEATPNTEAFF. Filled out from reference TRBV7-6 and TRBJ1-1, the complete variable domain reads GAGVSQSPRYKVTKRGQDVALRCDPISGHVSLYWYRQALGQGPEFLTYFNYEAQQDKSGLPNDRFSAERPEGSISTLTIQRTEQRDSAMYRCASSLEATPNTEAFFGQGTRLTVV.

The CDR3 here is CASSDRDVEPQHF. DNA for the CDR3: TGTGCCAGCAGTGATCGGGATGTAGAGCCCCAGCATTTT. J is TRBJ1-5 and V is TRBV6-1; D remains ambiguous. This CDR3 has 13 amino acids. Germline V gene sequence: CDR1 MNHNS, CDR2 SASEGT. V lost 3 bases and J lost 8, with 11 bases in between.

The V gene is TRBV7-2, the J gene TRBJ2-7, with D perhaps TRBD1 or TRBD2 (5 bases each). CDR1 is SGHTA, CDR2 FQGNSA, per germline. The CDR3 sequence is 14 residues long. Trimming removed 5 bases from V and 6 bases from J, with 17 bases in between. CDR3 sequence reads: CASSRDPGPFEQYF. The CDR3 DNA reads as TGTGCCAGCAGCAGGGACCCGGGTCCTTTCGAGCAGTACTTC.

This chain joins TRBV5-1 and TRBJ2-7; TRBD2 matches at 8 bases. The CDR3 totals 16 residues. From germline, CDR1 is SGHRS and CDR2 YFSETQ. Trimming at V came to 3 bases and at J to 2 bases, leaving 10 bases not matched to a gene. The CDR3 bases are TGCGCCAGCAGCTCCCTCAGCAGGGGACTAGCCTACGAGCAGTACTTC. This sequence encodes CASSSLSRGLAYEQYF.

The CDR3 nucleotides read TGCGCCAGCAGCTTGGAGCGGGAGTACGTGGATGAGCAGTTCTTC. Its protein is CASSLEREYVDEQFF. The chain recombines TRBV5-1 with TRBJ2-1, with TRBD2 identical over 8 bases. CDR1 is SGHRS and CDR2 is YFSETQ in the germline V gene. The CDR3 runs to 15 residues. The V gene end was trimmed by 0 bases and the J gene end by 8 bases; junction bases not matched to a gene: 7.

The CDR3 region has the DNA TGTGCCAGCACCGCGAAGGGACTAGACACAGATACGCAGTATTTT. It yields the protein CASTAKGLDTDTQYF. The rearrangement uses TRBV11-3 and TRBJ2-3, with 8 nucleotides matching TRBD2. This CDR3 is 15 amino acids long. V shed 7 bases and J 2 bases; nucleotides not matched to a gene: 8. The germline CDR1 and CDR2 sequences are SGHNT and YENEEA.

The V and J genes are TRBV11-2 and TRBJ2-5; D unresolved. V lost 1 base and J 5 bases, leaving 11 bases between the germline ends. Germline CDR1 reads SGHAT; CDR2 reads FQNNGV. This CDR3 has 14 amino acids. The CDR3 DNA sequence: TGTGCCAGCAGCTTAGCGATGAAAGGGGAGACCCAGTACTTC. It translates to CASSLAMKGETQYF. Filled out from reference TRBV11-2 and TRBJ2-5, the complete variable domain reads EAGVAQSPRYKIIEKRQSVAFWCNPISGHATLYWYQQILGQGPKLLIQFQNNGVVDDSQLPKDRFSAERLKGVDSTLKIQPAKLEDSAVYLCASSLAMKGETQYFGPGTRLLVL.